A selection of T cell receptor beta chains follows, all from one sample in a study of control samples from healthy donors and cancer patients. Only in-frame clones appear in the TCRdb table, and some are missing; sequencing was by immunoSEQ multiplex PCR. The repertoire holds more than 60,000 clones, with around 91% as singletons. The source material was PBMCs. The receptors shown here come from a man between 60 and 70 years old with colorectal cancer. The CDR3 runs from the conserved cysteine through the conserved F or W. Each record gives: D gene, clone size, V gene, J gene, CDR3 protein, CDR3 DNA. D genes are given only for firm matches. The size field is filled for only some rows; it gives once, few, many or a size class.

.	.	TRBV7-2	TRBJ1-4	CASSSYRESSEKLFF	TGTGCCAGCAGCTCCTACAGGGAGTCTAGCGAAAAACTGTTTTTT
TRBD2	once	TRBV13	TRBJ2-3	CASSLLTSGGTQYF	TGTGCCAGCAGCTTACTGACTAGCGGGGGAACGCAGTATTTT
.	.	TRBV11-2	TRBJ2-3	CASSSSTDTQYF	TGTGCCAGCAGCTCTAGCACAGATACGCAGTATTTT
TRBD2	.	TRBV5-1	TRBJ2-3	CASSSGGGFDTQYF	TGCGCCAGCAGCTCTGGCGGGGGATTTGATACGCAGTATTTT
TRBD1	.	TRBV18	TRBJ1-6	CASSQDRDNSPLHF	TGTGCCAGCTCACAGGACAGGGATAATTCACCCCTCCACTTT
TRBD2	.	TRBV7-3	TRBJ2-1	CASSFIPSERGDKQFF	TGTGCCAGCAGCTTCATCCCGAGCGAGCGGGGCGACAAGCAGTTCTTC
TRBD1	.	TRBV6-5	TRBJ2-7	CASKKTGTSYEQYF	TGTGCCAGCAAAAAGACAGGGACGTCCTACGAGCAGTACTTC
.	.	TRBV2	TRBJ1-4	CATMGIRGEKLFF	TGTGCCACCATGGGAATCCGAGGGGAAAAACTGTTTTTT
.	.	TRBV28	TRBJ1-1	CASSFELGGMNTEAFF	TGTGCCAGCAGTTTTGAGTTGGGGGGGATGAACACTGAAGCTTTCTTT
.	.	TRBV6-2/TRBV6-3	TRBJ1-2	CASSRIGPNYGYTF	TGTGCCAGCAGTCGAATCGGACCGAACTATGGCTACACCTTC
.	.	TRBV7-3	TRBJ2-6	CASSDSGANVLTF	TGTGCCAGCAGTGACTCTGGGGCCAACGTCCTGACTTTC
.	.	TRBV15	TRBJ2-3	CATSRDVENTQYF	TGTGCCACCAGCAGAGATGTGGAAAATACGCAGTATTTT
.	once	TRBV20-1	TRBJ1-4	CSAPLGEKLFF	TGCAGTGCCCCCCTGGGGGAAAAACTGTTTTTT
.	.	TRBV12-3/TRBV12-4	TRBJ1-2	CASSFSGPYGYTF	TGTGCCAGCAGTTTCAGCGGGCCCTATGGCTACACCTTC
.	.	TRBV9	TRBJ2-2	CASSPHQGNGGELFF	TGTGCCAGCAGCCCCCACCAGGGGAACGGCGGGGAGCTGTTTTTT
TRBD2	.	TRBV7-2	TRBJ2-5	CASSLVLAAETQYF	TGTGCCAGCAGCTTAGTTCTAGCGGCGGAGACCCAGTACTTC
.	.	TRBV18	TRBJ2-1	CASSPVAVGSDEQFF	TGTGCCAGCTCACCAGTTGCAGTTGGGTCCGATGAGCAGTTCTTC
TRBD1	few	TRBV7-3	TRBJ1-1	CASSSGTGNTEAFF	TGTGCCAGCAGCTCAGGGACAGGGAACACTGAAGCTTTCTTT
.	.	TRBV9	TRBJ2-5	CASSAQVTQETQYF	TGTGCCAGCAGCGCTCAGGTGACGCAAGAGACCCAGTACTTC
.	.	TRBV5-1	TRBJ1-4	CASSPREPNEKLFF	TGCGCCAGCAGCCCCAGGGAACCAAATGAAAAACTGTTTTTT
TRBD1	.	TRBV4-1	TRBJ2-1	CASSHWDSNEQFF	TGCGCCAGCAGCCACTGGGACAGCAATGAGCAGTTCTTC
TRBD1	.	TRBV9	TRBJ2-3	CASSVSQAGTATQYF	TGTGCCAGCAGCGTATCCCAGGCCGGGACAGCTACGCAGTATTTT
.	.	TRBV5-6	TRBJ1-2	CASSFSSGRASHGYTF	TGTGCCAGCAGCTTCTCCTCGGGCAGGGCCTCCCATGGCTACACCTTC
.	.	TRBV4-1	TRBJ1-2	CASSRVSPLNYGYTF	TGCGCCAGCAGCCGGGTCAGTCCGCTTAACTATGGCTACACCTTC
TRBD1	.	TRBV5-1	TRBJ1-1	CATSDRPNTEAFF	TGCGCCACCTCGGACAGGCCGAACACTGAAGCTTTCTTT
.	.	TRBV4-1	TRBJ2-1	CASSRRGPPSSYNEQFF	TGCGCCAGCAGCCGAAGGGGCCCCCCTAGCTCCTACAATGAGCAGTTCTTC
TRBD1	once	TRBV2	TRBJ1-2	CASQSRGQINYGYTF	TGTGCCAGCCAATCCCGGGGACAGATTAACTATGGCTACACCTTC
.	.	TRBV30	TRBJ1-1	CAWGTGTRANTEAFF	TGTGCCTGGGGCACTGGGACGAGGGCAAACACTGAAGCTTTCTTT
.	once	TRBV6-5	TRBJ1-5	CASRRDSNQPQHF	TGTGCCAGCAGGCGAGATAGCAATCAGCCCCAGCATTTT
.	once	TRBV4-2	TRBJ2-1	CASSQDIGLSSYNEQFF	TGTGCCAGCAGCCAAGATATCGGCCTTTCCTCCTACAATGAGCAGTTCTTC
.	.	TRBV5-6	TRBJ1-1	CASSPFTGYTEAFF	TGTGCCAGCAGCCCTTTTACAGGGTACACTGAAGCTTTCTTT
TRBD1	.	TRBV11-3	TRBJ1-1	CASSLGDRASEAFF	TGTGCCAGCAGCTTAGGGGACAGGGCTTCTGAAGCTTTCTTT
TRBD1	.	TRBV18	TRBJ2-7	CASSPQGQVYEQYF	TGTGCCAGCTCACCACAGGGACAGGTTTACGAGCAGTACTTC
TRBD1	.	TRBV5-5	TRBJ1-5	CASSFTSGQGLNQPQHF	TGTGCCAGCAGTTTCACTTCGGGACAGGGACTCAATCAGCCCCAGCATTTT
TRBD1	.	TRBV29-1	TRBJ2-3	CSVDVGRGPGDTQYF	TGCAGCGTTGACGTCGGCAGGGGGCCGGGAGATACGCAGTATTTT
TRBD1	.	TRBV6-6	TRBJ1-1	CASSPSGDRVETEAFF	TGTGCCAGCAGTCCCTCCGGGGACAGGGTAGAAACTGAAGCTTTCTTT
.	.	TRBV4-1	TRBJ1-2	CASSQDTGTTYGYTF	TGCGCCAGCAGCCAAGACACAGGGACAACCTATGGCTACACCTTC
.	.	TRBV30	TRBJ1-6	CAWSALTSLHF	TGTGCCTGGAGCGCCCTCACCTCGCTCCACTTT
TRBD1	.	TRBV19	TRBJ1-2	CASSWDRIYGYTF	TGTGCCAGTAGTTGGGACAGGATCTATGGCTACACCTTC
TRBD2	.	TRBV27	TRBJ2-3	CASSLSRGAGGFTDTQYF	TGTGCCAGCAGTTTATCGCGGGGCGCGGGGGGGTTTACAGATACGCAGTATTTT
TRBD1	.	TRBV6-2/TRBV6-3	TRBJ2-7	CASSPRDRGTSYEQYF	TGTGCCAGCAGCCCTCGGGACAGGGGGACCTCCTACGAGCAGTACTTC
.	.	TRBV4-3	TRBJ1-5	CASSQDLGLNQPQHF	TGCGCCAGCAGCCAAGATCTGGGACTCAATCAGCCCCAGCATTTT
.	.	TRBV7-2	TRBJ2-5	CASSYRTGGSETQYF	TGTGCCAGCAGCTACAGGACTGGGGGGTCGGAGACCCAGTACTTC
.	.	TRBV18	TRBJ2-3	CASSPNPSTDTQYF	TGTGCCAGCTCACCGAATCCTAGCACAGATACGCAGTATTTT
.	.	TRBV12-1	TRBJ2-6	CASSARQGPFSSSGANVLTF	TGTGCCAGCAGCGCCCGACAGGGTCCTTTTTCTAGCTCTGGGGCCAACGTCCTGACTTTC
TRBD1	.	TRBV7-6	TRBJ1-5	CASSLAGTGGNQPQHF	TGTGCCAGCAGCTTAGCAGGGACAGGGGGCAATCAGCCCCAGCATTTT
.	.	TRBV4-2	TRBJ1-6	CASSQDIGYNSPLHF	TGTGCCAGCAGCCAAGATATAGGCTATAATTCACCCCTCCACTTT